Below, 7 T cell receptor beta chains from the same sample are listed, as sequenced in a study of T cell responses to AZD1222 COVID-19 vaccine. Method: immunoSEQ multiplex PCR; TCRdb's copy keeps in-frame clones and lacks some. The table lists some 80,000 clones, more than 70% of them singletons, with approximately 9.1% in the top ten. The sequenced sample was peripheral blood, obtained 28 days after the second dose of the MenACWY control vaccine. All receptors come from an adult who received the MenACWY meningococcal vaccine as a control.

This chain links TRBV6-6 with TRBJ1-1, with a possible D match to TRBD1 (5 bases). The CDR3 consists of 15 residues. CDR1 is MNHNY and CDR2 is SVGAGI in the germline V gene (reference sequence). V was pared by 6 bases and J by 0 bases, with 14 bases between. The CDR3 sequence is CASRPGWGLNTEAFF. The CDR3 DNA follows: TGTGCCAGCAGGCCGGGGTGGGGGTTGAACACTGAAGCTTTCTTT.

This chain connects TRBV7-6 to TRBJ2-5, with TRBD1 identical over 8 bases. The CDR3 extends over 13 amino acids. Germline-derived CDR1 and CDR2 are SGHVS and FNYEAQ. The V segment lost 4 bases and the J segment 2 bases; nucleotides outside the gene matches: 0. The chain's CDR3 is CASSWTGQETQYF. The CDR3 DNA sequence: TGTGCCAGCAGCTGGACAGGGCAAGAGACCCAGTACTTC.

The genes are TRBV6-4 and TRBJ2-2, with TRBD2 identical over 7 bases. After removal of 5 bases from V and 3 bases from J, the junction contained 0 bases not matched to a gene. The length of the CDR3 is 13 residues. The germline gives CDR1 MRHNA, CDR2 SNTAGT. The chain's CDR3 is CASSSGDTGELFF. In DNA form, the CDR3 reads TGTGCCAGCAGTAGCGGGGACACCGGGGAGCTGTTTTTT.

The CDR3 DNA follows: TGTGCCAGCAGCCCGACATTTCGTGAAGCTTTCTTT. Translating it yields CASSPTFREAFF. The rearrangement uses TRBV6-5 and TRBJ1-1; D call uncertain. The V gene's germline CDR1 is MNHEY and CDR2 SVGAGI. V was pared by 6 bases and J by 7 bases, with 12 bases between. The CDR3 totals 12 residues.

The chain's CDR3 is CASSPQGPTEAFF. Written as DNA, the CDR3 is TGTGCCAGCAGCCCGCAGGGTCCCACTGAAGCTTTCTTT. The rearrangement uses TRBV3-1 (or the pseudogene TRBV3-2) and TRBJ1-1; D perhaps matches TRBD1 (5 bases). The CDR3 is 13 residues long. Germline CDR1 reads LGHDT; CDR2 reads YNNKEL (reference sequence). V gave up 4 bases and J gave up 4 bases, with 10 bases separating them.

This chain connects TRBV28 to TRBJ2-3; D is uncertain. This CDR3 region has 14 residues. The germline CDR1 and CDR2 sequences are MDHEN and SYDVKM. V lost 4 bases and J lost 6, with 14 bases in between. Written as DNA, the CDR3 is TGTGCCAGCAGTTGGGCCTTGGGTTTGGATACGCAGTATTTT. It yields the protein CASSWALGLDTQYF.

The CDR3, as DNA: TGTGCCAGCAGCTCACCGGGACAGGGGTTCTACGAGCAGTACTTC. This gives the protein CASSSPGQGFYEQYF. The chain has TRBV5-5 and TRBJ2-7; the match to TRBD1 covers 10 bases. The CDR3 has 15 amino acids. V lost 3 bases to trimming and J lost 3 bases; unmatched junction nucleotides: 6. The germline V gene has CDR1 SGHKS and CDR2 YYEKEE (reference sequence).